A selection of T cell receptor beta chains follows, all from one sample in a study of technical replicates of blood from a handful of donors. Here immunoSEQ multiplex PCR was the method, and the copy in TCRdb shows in-frame clones only, minus some. Seen here are tens of thousands of clones, 94% observed once, and the top ten hold about 0.4%. Material for sequencing was T cells isolated from PBMCs. The receptors were sampled from a human donor in good health. Each CDR3 is given with its conserved first and last residue. A D gene is named only where the DNA matches it firmly. Some rows mark clone size as missing; the rest say once, few, many or name a class of expanded clone.

D: NA
V: TRBV6-6
length: 16
J: TRBJ1-3
size: NA
CDR3: CASSSQALTSGNTIYF
DNA: TGTGCCAGCAGTTCCCAGGCCCTTACCTCTGGAAACACCATATATTTT

D: TRBD2
V: TRBV7-9
length: 16
J: TRBJ2-1
size: NA
CDR3: CASSLGTSGAYNEQFF
DNA: TGTGCCAGCAGCTTAGGGACTAGCGGGGCCTACAATGAGCAGTTCTTC

D: TRBD1
V: TRBV6-1
length: 18
J: TRBJ1-3
size: NA
CDR3: CASSDTGARPFSGNTIYF
DNA: TGTGCCAGCAGTGACACAGGGGCGAGACCATTCTCTGGAAACACCATATATTTT

D: NA
V: TRBV19
length: 12
J: TRBJ2-3
size: NA
CDR3: CASNLGGDTQYF
DNA: TGTGCCAGTAATCTGGGCGGGGATACGCAGTATTTT

D: NA
V: TRBV28
length: 13
J: TRBJ1-5
size: NA
CDR3: CASSLGEGQPQHF
DNA: TGTGCCAGCAGTTTGGGGGAGGGTCAGCCCCAGCATTTT

D: TRBD1
V: TRBV10-3
length: 15
J: TRBJ1-4
size: NA
CDR3: CAISLGDSSNEKLFF
DNA: TGTGCCATCAGCCTGGGGGACAGTTCAAATGAAAAACTGTTTTTT

D: NA
V: TRBV28
length: 15
J: TRBJ2-3
size: NA
CDR3: CASSLPMAGTDTQYF
DNA: TGTGCCAGCAGTTTACCTATGGCGGGCACAGATACGCAGTATTTT

D: TRBD1
V: TRBV6-6
length: 13
J: TRBJ2-7
size: once
CDR3: CASSLPNDREGNF
DNA: TGTGCCAGCAGTCTACCCAATGACAGGGAAGGTAACTTC

D: TRBD2
V: TRBV18
length: 20
J: TRBJ2-4
size: NA
CDR3: CASSTPGLADFIGAKNIQYF
DNA: TGTGCCAGCTCCACACCCGGGCTAGCGGATTTCATCGGGGCCAAAAACATTCAGTACTTC

D: NA
V: TRBV7-3
length: 13
J: TRBJ1-5
size: NA
CDR3: CASSFGVRQPQHF
DNA: TGTGCCAGCAGCTTCGGGGTACGACAGCCCCAGCATTTT

D: NA
V: TRBV6-5
length: 13
J: TRBJ2-7
size: NA
CDR3: CASSYNQIYEQYF
DNA: TGTGCCAGCAGTTATAACCAGATTTACGAGCAGTACTTC

D: TRBD1
V: TRBV13
length: 15
J: TRBJ2-6
size: NA
CDR3: CASSSRDREANVLTF
DNA: TGTGCCAGCAGCTCCCGGGACAGGGAGGCCAACGTCCTGACTTTC

D: NA
V: TRBV11-2
length: 15
J: TRBJ1-2
size: NA
CDR3: CASSSHVGGTYGYTF
DNA: TGTGCCAGCAGCTCCCATGTTGGAGGGACCTATGGCTACACCTTC

D: NA
V: TRBV21-1
length: 17
J: TRBJ1-4
size: NA
CDR3: CASSKRQGYATNEKLFF
DNA: TGTGCCAGCAGCAAACGCCAGGGGTATGCAACTAATGAAAAACTGTTTTTT

D: NA
V: TRBV4-1
length: 16
J: TRBJ2-1
size: NA
CDR3: CASRTNSGGLYNEQFF
DNA: TGCGCCAGCAGAACGAATTCAGGGGGGTTATACAATGAGCAGTTCTTC

D: NA
V: TRBV12-5
length: 14
J: TRBJ2-7
size: NA
CDR3: CASGDAGGRNEQYF
DNA: TGTGCTAGTGGCGACGCAGGGGGGAGAAACGAGCAGTACTTC

D: NA
V: TRBV27
length: 15
J: TRBJ2-1
size: NA
CDR3: CASSLRDGGYNEQFF
DNA: TGTGCCAGCAGTTTACGCGACGGCGGTTACAATGAGCAGTTCTTC

D: TRBD2
V: TRBV7-2
length: 16
J: TRBJ2-3
size: NA
CDR3: CASSPVGGGPADTQYF
DNA: TGTGCCAGCAGCCCCGTTGGGGGAGGGCCGGCAGATACGCAGTATTTT

D: NA
V: TRBV10-3
length: 14
J: TRBJ1-1
size: NA
CDR3: CAISEDRLNTEAFF
DNA: TGTGCCATCAGTGAGGACAGGCTGAACACTGAAGCTTTCTTT

D: NA
V: TRBV14
length: 13
J: TRBJ1-3
size: NA
CDR3: CASSPSFGNTIYF
DNA: TGTGCCAGCAGCCCTAGCTTCGGAAACACCATATATTTT

D: TRBD1
V: TRBV5-8
length: 17
J: TRBJ1-2
size: NA
CDR3: CASRNLDRGFSNYGYTF
DNA: TGTGCCAGCAGAAACCTTGACAGGGGGTTTTCTAACTATGGCTACACCTTC

D: TRBD1
V: TRBV7-3
length: 17
J: TRBJ2-5
size: once
CDR3: CASSSGPGTGGRETQYF
DNA: TGTGCCAGCAGCTCAGGACCGGGGACAGGGGGTCGAGAGACCCAGTACTTC

D: NA
V: TRBV19
length: 13
J: TRBJ1-5
size: once
CDR3: CASGGTTYQPQHF
DNA: TGTGCCAGTGGAGGGACGACTTATCAGCCCCAGCATTTT

D: TRBD1
V: TRBV9
length: 16
J: TRBJ2-3
size: once
CDR3: CASSVAGGGFPDTQYF
DNA: TGTGCCAGCAGCGTAGCAGGGGGCGGGTTCCCAGATACGCAGTATTTT

D: TRBD2
V: TRBV9
length: 16
J: TRBJ2-7
size: NA
CDR3: CASSPGIGLAGYEQYF
DNA: TGTGCCAGCAGCCCAGGAATAGGACTAGCGGGTTACGAGCAGTACTTC

D: TRBD2
V: TRBV15
length: 19
J: TRBJ2-1
size: NA
CDR3: CATSRGRKGLAGGYNEQFF
DNA: TGTGCCACCAGCAGAGGAAGAAAAGGACTAGCGGGAGGGTACAATGAGCAGTTCTTC

D: TRBD1
V: TRBV7-8
length: 14
J: TRBJ2-7
size: once
CDR3: CASSLAGTVREQYF
DNA: TGTGCCAGCAGCTTAGCGGGGACAGTGAGGGAGCAGTACTTC

D: NA
V: TRBV7-2
length: 14
J: TRBJ2-7
size: NA
CDR3: CASSLAVRSYEQYF
DNA: TGTGCCAGCAGCTTAGCGGTCAGGTCCTACGAGCAGTACTTC

D: NA
V: TRBV25-1
length: 11
J: TRBJ2-5
size: NA
CDR3: CASTIGGTQYF
DNA: TGTGCCAGCACTATCGGCGGGACCCAGTACTTC

D: NA
V: TRBV5-1
length: 17
J: TRBJ1-4
size: NA
CDR3: CASSQYGQPADGEKLFF
DNA: TGCGCCAGCAGCCAATACGGACAGCCCGCGGATGGTGAAAAACTGTTTTTT

D: NA
V: TRBV5-1
length: 12
J: TRBJ2-1
size: NA
CDR3: CASRVTGDEQFF
DNA: TGCGCCAGCAGGGTGACAGGCGATGAGCAGTTCTTC

D: TRBD2
V: TRBV27
length: 15
J: TRBJ2-7
size: NA
CDR3: CASTPEVAGVSEQYF
DNA: TGTGCCAGCACCCCGGAGGTAGCGGGAGTTTCGGAGCAGTACTTC

D: TRBD2
V: TRBV7-6
length: 16
J: TRBJ2-1
size: NA
CDR3: CASSERLAGGPGEQFF
DNA: TGTGCCAGCAGCGAAAGACTAGCGGGAGGCCCCGGTGAGCAGTTCTTC

D: TRBD1
V: TRBV9
length: 15
J: TRBJ2-7
size: NA
CDR3: CASSVAATGHYEQYF
DNA: TGTGCCAGCAGCGTAGCCGCGACAGGGCACTACGAGCAGTACTTC

D: TRBD1
V: TRBV25-1
length: 16
J: TRBJ2-5
size: NA
CDR3: CASSKAPGQGTETQYF
DNA: TGTGCCAGCAGTAAAGCCCCGGGACAGGGCACAGAGACCCAGTACTTC

D: NA
V: TRBV28
length: 16
J: TRBJ2-7
size: NA
CDR3: CASSLEYAGSSYEQYF
DNA: TGTGCCAGCAGTTTGGAATACGCCGGGAGCTCCTACGAGCAGTACTTC

D: TRBD2
V: TRBV5-4
length: 16
J: TRBJ2-3
size: NA
CDR3: CASSSQTSGSTDTQYF
DNA: TGTGCCAGCAGCTCACAAACTAGCGGGAGCACAGATACGCAGTATTTT

D: NA
V: TRBV27
length: 12
J: TRBJ1-1
size: NA
CDR3: CATKEGNTEAFF
DNA: TGTGCCACGAAGGAGGGGAACACTGAAGCTTTCTTT

D: TRBD1
V: TRBV18
length: 18
J: TRBJ1-5
size: NA
CDR3: CASSLTPLGTGGRQPQHF
DNA: TGTGCCAGCTCGCTGACACCACTGGGGACAGGGGGGAGACAGCCCCAGCATTTT

D: NA
V: TRBV6-5
length: 14
J: TRBJ1-2
size: NA
CDR3: CASSPGVFSYGYTF
DNA: TGTGCCAGCAGTCCCGGGGTTTTTTCCTATGGCTACACCTTC

D: TRBD2
V: TRBV7-3
length: 15
J: TRBJ2-1
size: NA
CDR3: CASSSSSGRLAEQFF
DNA: TGTGCCAGCAGCTCGTCTAGCGGGAGACTCGCTGAGCAGTTCTTC

D: TRBD1
V: TRBV11-3
length: 17
J: TRBJ1-3
size: NA
CDR3: CASSLHSTGGFGNTIYF
DNA: TGTGCCAGCAGCTTACATTCGACAGGGGGCTTTGGAAACACCATATATTTT

D: NA
V: TRBV4-3
length: 14
J: TRBJ2-7
size: NA
CDR3: CASSPGLRRDEQYF
DNA: TGCGCCAGCAGCCCGGGACTGCGCAGGGACGAGCAGTACTTC

D: TRBD2
V: TRBV14
length: 16
J: TRBJ2-3
size: NA
CDR3: CASSPLAEGVWDTQYF
DNA: TGTGCCAGCAGCCCACTAGCGGAGGGTGTTTGGGATACGCAGTATTTT

D: TRBD2
V: TRBV9
length: 15
J: TRBJ2-1
size: NA
CDR3: CASSVDTSGRNEQFF
DNA: TGTGCCAGCAGCGTAGATACTAGCGGGAGGAATGAGCAGTTCTTC

D: TRBD2
V: TRBV19
length: 14
J: TRBJ2-3
size: NA
CDR3: CASAPSGNTDTQYF
DNA: TGTGCCAGTGCCCCTAGCGGAAACACAGATACGCAGTATTTT

D: NA
V: TRBV7-8
length: 17
J: TRBJ2-1
size: NA
CDR3: CASSLYGGAGVKDEQFF
DNA: TGTGCCAGCAGCTTATATGGGGGGGCGGGAGTTAAGGATGAGCAGTTCTTC

D: NA
V: TRBV27
length: 14
J: TRBJ1-1
size: NA
CDR3: CASSFTEGNTEAFF
DNA: TGTGCCAGCAGTTTTACAGAGGGGAACACTGAAGCTTTCTTT

D: NA
V: TRBV21-1
length: 16
J: TRBJ2-7
size: NA
CDR3: CASSNLFGKELYEQYF
DNA: TGTGCCAGCAGCAATTTATTCGGGAAGGAACTCTACGAGCAGTACTTC

D: NA
V: TRBV29-1
length: 12
J: TRBJ2-7
size: NA
CDR3: CSVSPGPYEQYF
DNA: TGCAGCGTTTCCCCAGGTCCCTACGAGCAGTACTTC

D: NA
V: TRBV19
length: 19
J: TRBJ1-4
size: NA
CDR3: CASSMRVGLAFNEKEKLFF
DNA: TGTGCCAGTAGTATGCGGGTTGGGTTGGCCTTTAATGAGAAAGAAAAACTGTTTTTT

D: TRBD1
V: TRBV11-3
length: 18
J: TRBJ2-6
size: NA
CDR3: CASSLPGQTSSGANVLTF
DNA: TGTGCCAGCAGCTTACCGGGACAGACAAGCTCTGGGGCCAACGTCCTGACTTTC

D: TRBD1
V: TRBV18
length: 15
J: TRBJ2-7
size: NA
CDR3: CASSPTGQGAYEQYF
DNA: TGTGCCAGCTCACCTACGGGACAGGGTGCCTACGAGCAGTACTTC

D: NA
V: TRBV2
length: 14
J: TRBJ1-2
size: NA
CDR3: CASRLLTELYGYTF
DNA: TGTGCCAGCAGACTCTTGACAGAGCTCTATGGCTACACCTTC

D: TRBD1
V: TRBV14
length: 17
J: TRBJ2-1
size: NA
CDR3: CASSQGTGQGSYNEQFF
DNA: TGTGCCAGCAGCCAAGGAACAGGACAGGGTTCCTACAATGAGCAGTTCTTC